The 2 T cell receptor beta chains reported below all come from one sample, sequenced in a study of blood T cell repertoires in COVID-19. TCRdb's copy holds only in-frame clones and misses some; the assay was immunoSEQ multiplex PCR. Of about 280,000 clones in the sample, 75% to 90% were seen once. Sequencing was done on a sample of peripheral blood. The receptors come from a woman aged 25-40 years who had recovered from COVID-19.

V usage is TRBV6-1 and J usage is TRBJ2-4; D might be TRBD1 (5 bases). CDR1 is MNHNS, CDR2 SASEGT, per germline. The CDR3 covers 16 residues. V dropped 3 bases and J dropped 3 bases, with 15 bases sitting between them. CDR3 sequence: CASSDRASLDKNIQYF. The CDR3 bases are TGTGCCAGCAGTGACAGGGCTTCCTTGGACAAAAACATTCAGTACTTC.

The rearrangement joins TRBV20-1 to TRBJ1-2, with TRBD1 as a possible D gene (5 bases). The ends were cut back, 3 bases at V and 4 bases at J, with 9 bases in the middle. CDR1 is DFQATT, CDR2 SNEGSKA, per germline (reference sequence). This CDR3 comprises 12 residues. CDR3 sequence (DNA): TGCAGTGCTAGTATTCAGGGCTATGGCTACACCTTC. Translation gives CSASIQGYGYTF.